This TCR beta chain originates from a study of beta chain features in type 1 diabetes. General study findings and limits: Within patients, naive, central memory and Treg TCRB repertoires seemed more similar than within healthy donors. Patients with Type 1 diabetes showed moderately but significantly shorter TCRB CDR3s in all four CD4+ subsets.

Only one heparinised blood draw was taken per donor, and its volume averaged about 116 mL. Central memory, naive, regulatory and stem cell-like memory CD4+ cells were sorted by CD45RO/CCR7/CD25/CD127/CD95/CD27. To note about this clone: Its antigen remains unidentified.

Investigators reverse transcribed all isolated RNA, so they sequenced expressed TCRB transcripts. Clones were read by immunoSEQ multiplex PCR, and TCRdb kept only the in-frame ones, dropping some. The sample carries a few hundred thousand clones, about 12% recorded once. This CDR3 contains 16 residues. Trimming shortened V by 2 bases and J by 6 bases, and 17 bases separated the two germline ends. The germline CDR1 and CDR2 sequences are LNHNV and YYDKDF (reference sequence). The specimen was naive CD4+ T cells from blood. This rearrangement joins TRBV15 to TRBJ2-1; D may be TRBD2 (6 bases). The TCR sequence derives from a woman between 18 and 29 years old with type 1 diabetes. The CDR3 DNA is TGTGCCACCAGCAGACCCGGAGGGACCCGACCCAATGAGCAGTTCTTC. Its translation is CATSRPGGTRPNEQFF.